This is a list of T cell receptor beta chains from one sample in a study of OX40 agonist ivuxolimab in advanced cancers. Here immunoSEQ multiplex PCR was the method, and the copy in TCRdb shows in-frame clones only, minus some. Among tens of thousands of clones, nearly 85% were seen once, and the ten largest hold about 7%. The sample was CD4+ or CD8+ T cells sorted from blood, taken in a trial of the OX40 agonist ivuxolimab. These receptors were taken from an adult with an advanced solid tumor such as melanoma, head and neck, liver or kidney cancer. CDR3s include the opening cysteine and the closing phenylalanine or tryptophan. The D gene is left open where the match is weak. For some rows the clone size is stated as once, few or many, or as a class when expanded; others skip it.

J gene: TRBJ2-2; V gene: TRBV27; clone size: .; D gene: .; CDR3 protein: CASSPRPVIYLDTGELFF; CDR3 DNA: TGTGCCAGCAGTCCCCGTCCGGTCATCTATCTAGACACCGGGGAGCTGTTTTTT
J gene: TRBJ1-5; V gene: TRBV7-9; clone size: .; D gene: TRBD1; CDR3 protein: CASSRGTGNQPQHF; CDR3 DNA: TGTGCCAGCAGCCGAGGGACAGGAAATCAGCCCCAGCATTTT
J gene: TRBJ2-7; V gene: TRBV10-3; clone size: .; D gene: .; CDR3 protein: CAISESFNRAYEQYF; CDR3 DNA: TGTGCCATCAGTGAGTCTTTTAACAGAGCCTACGAGCAGTACTTC
J gene: TRBJ2-2; V gene: TRBV10-3; clone size: .; D gene: TRBD1; CDR3 protein: CAVGAGGYDTGELFF; CDR3 DNA: TGTGCCGTCGGGGCAGGGGGTTATGACACCGGGGAGCTGTTTTTT
J gene: TRBJ2-1; V gene: TRBV7-3; clone size: .; D gene: .; CDR3 protein: CASSLAPGSFYNEQFF; CDR3 DNA: TGTGCCAGCAGCTTGGCCCCGGGTTCCTTTTACAATGAGCAGTTCTTC
J gene: TRBJ2-7; V gene: TRBV5-1; clone size: once; D gene: TRBD2; CDR3 protein: CASSLVGGGMEEQYF; CDR3 DNA: TGCGCCAGCAGCTTGGTCGGCGGGGGGATGGAAGAGCAGTACTTC
J gene: TRBJ2-7; V gene: TRBV27; clone size: once; D gene: .; CDR3 protein: CASSSAGIGYEQYF; CDR3 DNA: TGTGCCAGCAGTTCGGCAGGGATCGGCTACGAGCAGTACTTC
J gene: TRBJ2-5; V gene: TRBV29-1; clone size: .; D gene: .; CDR3 protein: CSVVRSQETQYF; CDR3 DNA: TGCAGCGTGGTACGGTCCCAAGAGACCCAGTACTTC
J gene: TRBJ2-6; V gene: TRBV27; clone size: few; D gene: .; CDR3 protein: CASSLAFFDSGANVLTF; CDR3 DNA: TGTGCCAGCAGTCTTGCCTTTTTTGACTCTGGGGCCAACGTCCTGACTTTC
J gene: TRBJ1-1; V gene: TRBV2; clone size: once; D gene: .; CDR3 protein: CAGAGNMNTEAFF; CDR3 DNA: TGTGCCGGAGCGGGGAACATGAACACTGAAGCTTTCTTT
J gene: TRBJ1-5; V gene: TRBV12-5; clone size: few; D gene: TRBD1; CDR3 protein: CASGLVLPPLTGVFPNQPQHF; CDR3 DNA: TGTGCTAGTGGTTTGGTACTTCCTCCCCTCACAGGGGTATTTCCCAATCAGCCCCAGCATTTT
J gene: TRBJ1-4; V gene: TRBV6-6; clone size: .; D gene: .; CDR3 protein: CASSYAWEVINEKLFF; CDR3 DNA: TGTGCCAGCAGTTACGCGTGGGAGGTAATTAATGAAAAACTGTTTTTT
J gene: TRBJ1-1; V gene: TRBV4-3; clone size: few; D gene: .; CDR3 protein: CASSQDWDLDHEAFF; CDR3 DNA: TGCGCCAGCAGCCAAGATTGGGACCTTGACCATGAAGCTTTCTTT
J gene: TRBJ1-5; V gene: TRBV18; clone size: .; D gene: TRBD1; CDR3 protein: CASSPNRGRDQPQHF; CDR3 DNA: TGTGCCAGCTCACCAAACAGGGGGCGGGATCAGCCCCAGCATTTT
J gene: TRBJ1-5; V gene: TRBV5-1; clone size: .; D gene: .; CDR3 protein: CASSPGHDNQPQHF; CDR3 DNA: TGCGCCAGCAGCCCGGGACACGACAATCAGCCCCAGCATTTT
J gene: TRBJ1-5; V gene: TRBV6-1; clone size: .; D gene: TRBD1; CDR3 protein: CASSGPRTGVGQPQHF; CDR3 DNA: TGTGCCAGCAGTGGTCCAAGGACAGGGGTGGGTCAGCCCCAGCATTTT
J gene: TRBJ2-6; V gene: TRBV5-1; clone size: .; D gene: .; CDR3 protein: CASSLEGVGANVLTF; CDR3 DNA: TGCGCCAGCAGCTTGGAAGGGGTTGGGGCCAACGTCCTGACTTTC
J gene: TRBJ2-7; V gene: TRBV5-1; clone size: .; D gene: TRBD2; CDR3 protein: CASSSSWGGGEQYF; CDR3 DNA: TGCGCCAGCAGCTCCTCATGGGGGGGAGGCGAGCAGTACTTC
J gene: TRBJ2-2; V gene: TRBV6-5; clone size: .; D gene: TRBD1; CDR3 protein: CAIADRGRTGELFF; CDR3 DNA: TGTGCCATCGCGGACAGGGGGCGCACCGGGGAGCTGTTTTTT
J gene: TRBJ1-1; V gene: TRBV9; clone size: .; D gene: .; CDR3 protein: CASSTTGRVDHHF; CDR3 DNA: TGTGCCAGCAGCACAACCGGACGGGTTGATCACCACTTT
J gene: TRBJ1-1; V gene: TRBV18; clone size: .; D gene: .; CDR3 protein: CASSPSGVTEAFF; CDR3 DNA: TGTGCCAGCTCACCCTCAGGGGTCACTGAAGCTTTCTTT
J gene: TRBJ1-4; V gene: TRBV7-2; clone size: .; D gene: .; CDR3 protein: CASSLGGGGEKLFF; CDR3 DNA: TGTGCCAGCAGCTTAGGGGGAGGTGGGGAAAAACTGTTTTTT
J gene: TRBJ1-1; V gene: TRBV11-2; clone size: .; D gene: .; CDR3 protein: CASSLGENTEAFF; CDR3 DNA: TGTGCCAGCAGCTTAGGGGAGAACACTGAAGCTTTCTTT
J gene: TRBJ2-1; V gene: TRBV11-3; clone size: .; D gene: .; CDR3 protein: CASSLVLDEQFF; CDR3 DNA: TGTGCCAGCAGCTTAGTCCTCGATGAGCAGTTCTTC
J gene: TRBJ2-1; V gene: TRBV7-2; clone size: .; D gene: .; CDR3 protein: CASSLEASSYNEQFF; CDR3 DNA: TGTGCCAGCAGCTTAGAGGCGAGCTCCTACAATGAGCAGTTCTTC
J gene: TRBJ2-7; V gene: TRBV27; clone size: medium-sized; D gene: .; CDR3 protein: CASSLSFLPQSGREQYF; CDR3 DNA: TGTGCCAGCAGTTTATCCTTTCTGCCCCAGTCGGGTCGCGAGCAGTACTTC
J gene: TRBJ1-2; V gene: TRBV6-6; clone size: .; D gene: .; CDR3 protein: CASSYSDRNYGYTF; CDR3 DNA: TGTGCCAGCAGTTACTCGGACCGTAACTATGGCTACACCTTC
J gene: TRBJ2-5; V gene: TRBV27; clone size: .; D gene: TRBD2; CDR3 protein: CASSWGGVGETQYF; CDR3 DNA: TGTGCCAGCAGTTGGGGGGGAGTAGGTGAGACCCAGTACTTC
J gene: TRBJ2-7; V gene: TRBV6-1; clone size: .; D gene: .; CDR3 protein: CASSSVGSSYEQYF; CDR3 DNA: TGTGCCAGCTCCTCGGTAGGGAGCTCCTACGAGCAGTACTTC
J gene: TRBJ2-7; V gene: TRBV7-3; clone size: .; D gene: .; CDR3 protein: CASSLTPEQYF; CDR3 DNA: TGTGCCAGCAGCCTTACACCGGAGCAGTACTTC
J gene: TRBJ1-3; V gene: TRBV28; clone size: .; D gene: .; CDR3 protein: CASSLWGNPGTSGNTIYF; CDR3 DNA: TGTGCCAGCAGTTTATGGGGTAATCCGGGGACTTCTGGAAACACCATATATTTT
J gene: TRBJ2-2; V gene: TRBV7-9; clone size: .; D gene: TRBD1; CDR3 protein: CASSSRTGLTGELFF; CDR3 DNA: TGTGCCAGCAGCTCAAGGACAGGGCTCACCGGGGAGCTGTTTTTT
J gene: TRBJ2-5; V gene: TRBV14; clone size: .; D gene: .; CDR3 protein: CASSLASTYGETQYF; CDR3 DNA: TGTGCCAGCAGCCTAGCATCTACCTATGGGGAGACCCAGTACTTC
J gene: TRBJ1-2; V gene: TRBV28; clone size: few; D gene: .; CDR3 protein: CASSLRGSGYTF; CDR3 DNA: TGTGCCAGCAGTTTACGGGGTAGTGGCTACACCTTC
J gene: TRBJ2-2; V gene: TRBV9; clone size: .; D gene: TRBD2; CDR3 protein: CASSVEAGGYTGELFF; CDR3 DNA: TGTGCCAGCAGCGTAGAAGCGGGGGGGTACACCGGGGAGCTGTTTTTT
J gene: TRBJ1-2; V gene: TRBV5-4; clone size: .; D gene: .; CDR3 protein: CASSPRRDQGHNGYTF; CDR3 DNA: TGTGCCAGCAGCCCTCGCAGGGATCAGGGCCACAATGGCTACACCTTC
J gene: TRBJ1-3; V gene: TRBV19; clone size: .; D gene: .; CDR3 protein: CASSMDPSSGNTIYF; CDR3 DNA: TGTGCCAGTAGTATGGATCCGAGCTCTGGAAACACCATATATTTT
J gene: TRBJ2-7; V gene: TRBV11-3; clone size: .; D gene: .; CDR3 protein: CASSPGLSSYEQYF; CDR3 DNA: TGTGCCAGCAGTCCGGGCCTGAGCTCCTACGAGCAGTACTTC
J gene: TRBJ2-1; V gene: TRBV6-1; clone size: .; D gene: .; CDR3 protein: CASSGDRGYVNEQFF; CDR3 DNA: TGTGCCAGCAGTGGCGACCGGGGCTACGTTAATGAGCAGTTCTTC
J gene: TRBJ1-1; V gene: TRBV6-1; clone size: .; D gene: .; CDR3 protein: CASSDQPNTEAFF; CDR3 DNA: TGTGCCAGCAGTGATCAGCCGAACACTGAAGCTTTCTTT
J gene: TRBJ2-2; V gene: TRBV4-1; clone size: .; D gene: .; CDR3 protein: CASSQPLWTADTGELFF; CDR3 DNA: TGCGCCAGCAGCCAGCCGCTGTGGACAGCCGACACCGGGGAGCTGTTTTTT
J gene: TRBJ1-6; V gene: TRBV19; clone size: few; D gene: .; CDR3 protein: CASSRDSYNSPLHF; CDR3 DNA: TGTGCCAGTAGTCGGGACTCCTATAATTCACCCCTCCACTTT
J gene: TRBJ2-6; V gene: TRBV25-1; clone size: .; D gene: .; CDR3 protein: CASSNHATGQSRANVLTF; CDR3 DNA: TGTGCCAGCAGTAACCACGCAACTGGACAAAGTCGGGCCAACGTCCTGACTTTC
J gene: TRBJ2-7; V gene: TRBV15; clone size: .; D gene: TRBD2; CDR3 protein: CATSSQLAGSYEQYF; CDR3 DNA: TGTGCCACCAGCAGCCAGCTAGCGGGGTCCTACGAGCAGTACTTC